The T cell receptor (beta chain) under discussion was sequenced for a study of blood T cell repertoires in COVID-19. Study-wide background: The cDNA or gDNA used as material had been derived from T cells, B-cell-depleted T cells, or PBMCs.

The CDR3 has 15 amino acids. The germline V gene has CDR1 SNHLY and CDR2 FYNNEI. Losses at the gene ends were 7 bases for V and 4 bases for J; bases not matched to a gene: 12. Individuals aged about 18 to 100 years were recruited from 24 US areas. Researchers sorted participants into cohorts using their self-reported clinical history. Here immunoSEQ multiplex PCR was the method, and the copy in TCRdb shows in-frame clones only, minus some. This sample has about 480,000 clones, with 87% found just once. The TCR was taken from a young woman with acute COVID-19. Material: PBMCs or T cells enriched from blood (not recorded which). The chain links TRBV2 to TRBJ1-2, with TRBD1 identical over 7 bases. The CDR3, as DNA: TGTGCCAGCACCGGAGGAAGGGGGCGAAGCTATGGCTACACCTTC. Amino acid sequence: CASTGGRGRSYGYTF.